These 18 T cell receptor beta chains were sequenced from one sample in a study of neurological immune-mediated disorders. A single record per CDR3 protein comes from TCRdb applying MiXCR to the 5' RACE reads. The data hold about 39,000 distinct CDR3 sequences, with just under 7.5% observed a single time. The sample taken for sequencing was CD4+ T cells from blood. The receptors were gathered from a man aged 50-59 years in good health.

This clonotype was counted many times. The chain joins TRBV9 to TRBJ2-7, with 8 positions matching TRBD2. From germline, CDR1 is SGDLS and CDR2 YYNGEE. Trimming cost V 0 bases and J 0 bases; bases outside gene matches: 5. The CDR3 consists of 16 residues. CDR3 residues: CASSVVLAASSYEQYF. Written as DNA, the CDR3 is TGTGCCAGCAGCGTAGTACTAGCGGCCTCCTCCTACGAGCAGTACTTC. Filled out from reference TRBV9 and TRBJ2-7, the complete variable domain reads DSGVTQTPKHLITATGQRVTLRCSPRSGDLSVYWYQQSLDQGLQFLIQYYNGEERAKGNILERFSAQQFPDLHSELNLSSLELGDSALYFCASSVVLAASSYEQYFGPGTRLTVT.

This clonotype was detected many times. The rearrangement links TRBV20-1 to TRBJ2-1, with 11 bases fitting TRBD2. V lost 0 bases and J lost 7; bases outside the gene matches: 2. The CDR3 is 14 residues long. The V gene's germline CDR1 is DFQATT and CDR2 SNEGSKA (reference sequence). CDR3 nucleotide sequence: TGCAGTGCTAGAGAACTAGCGGGAGTTAATGAGCAGTTCTTC. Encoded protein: CSARELAGVNEQFF.

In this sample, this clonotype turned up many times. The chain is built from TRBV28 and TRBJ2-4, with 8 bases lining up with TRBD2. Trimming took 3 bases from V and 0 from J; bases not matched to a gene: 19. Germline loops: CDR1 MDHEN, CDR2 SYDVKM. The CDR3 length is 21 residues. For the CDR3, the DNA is TGTGCCAGCAGTTTGGTCTGGAGCGGGAGCCTAGACGTGATAGCCAAAAACATTCAGTACTTC. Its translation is CASSLVWSGSLDVIAKNIQYF. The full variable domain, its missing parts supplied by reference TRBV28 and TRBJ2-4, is DVKVTQSSRYLVKRTGEKVFLECVQDMDHENMFWYRQDPGLGLRLIYFSYDVKMKEKGDIPEGYSVSREKKERFSLILESASTNQTSMYLCASSLVWSGSLDVIAKNIQYFGAGTRLSVL.

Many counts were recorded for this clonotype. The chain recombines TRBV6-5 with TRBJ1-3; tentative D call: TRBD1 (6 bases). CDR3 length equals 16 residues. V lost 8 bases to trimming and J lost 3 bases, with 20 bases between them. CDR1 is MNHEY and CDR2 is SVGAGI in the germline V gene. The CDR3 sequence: CASSSKGGYNGNTIYF. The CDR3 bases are TGTGCCAGCTCATCCAAGGGGGGCTACAATGGAAACACCATATATTTT.

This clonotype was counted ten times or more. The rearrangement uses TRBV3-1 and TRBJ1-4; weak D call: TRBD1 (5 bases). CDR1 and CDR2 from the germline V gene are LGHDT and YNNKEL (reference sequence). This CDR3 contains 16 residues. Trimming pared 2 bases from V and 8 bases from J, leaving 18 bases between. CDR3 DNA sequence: TGTGCCAGCAGCCAACCTGTGGGGGGGAAGGGCGAAAAACTGTTTTTT. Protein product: CASSQPVGGKGEKLFF. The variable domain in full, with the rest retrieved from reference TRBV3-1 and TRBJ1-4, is DTAVSQTPKYLVTQMGNDKSIKCEQNLGHDTMYWYKQDSKKFLKIMFSYNNKELIINETVPNRFSPKSPDKAHLNLHINSLELGDSAVYFCASSQPVGGKGEKLFFGSGTQLSVL.

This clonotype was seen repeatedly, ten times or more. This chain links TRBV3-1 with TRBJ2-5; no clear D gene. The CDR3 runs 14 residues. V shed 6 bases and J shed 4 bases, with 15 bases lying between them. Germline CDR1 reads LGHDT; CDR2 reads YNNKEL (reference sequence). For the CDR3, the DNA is TGTGCCAGCAGTCAACGACCGCGCCCAGAGACCCAGTACTTC. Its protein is CASSQRPRPETQYF.

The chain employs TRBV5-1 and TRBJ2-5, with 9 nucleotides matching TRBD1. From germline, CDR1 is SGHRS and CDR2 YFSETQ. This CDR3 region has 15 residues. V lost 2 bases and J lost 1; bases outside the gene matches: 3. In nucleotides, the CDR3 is TGCGCCAGCAGCTTTCCGGGACAGGGCCAAGAGACCCAGTACTTC. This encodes CASSFPGQGQETQYF.

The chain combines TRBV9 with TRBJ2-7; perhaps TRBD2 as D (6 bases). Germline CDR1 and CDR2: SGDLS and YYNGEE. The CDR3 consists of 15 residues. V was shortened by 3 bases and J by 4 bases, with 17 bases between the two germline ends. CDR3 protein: CASSASASGSYEQYF. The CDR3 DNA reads TGTGCCAGCAGCGCATCCGCAAGCGGGTCATACGAGCAGTACTTC. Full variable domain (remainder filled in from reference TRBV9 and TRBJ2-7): DSGVTQTPKHLITATGQRVTLRCSPRSGDLSVYWYQQSLDQGLQFLIQYYNGEERAKGNILERFSAQQFPDLHSELNLSSLELGDSALYFCASSASASGSYEQYFGPGTRLTVT.

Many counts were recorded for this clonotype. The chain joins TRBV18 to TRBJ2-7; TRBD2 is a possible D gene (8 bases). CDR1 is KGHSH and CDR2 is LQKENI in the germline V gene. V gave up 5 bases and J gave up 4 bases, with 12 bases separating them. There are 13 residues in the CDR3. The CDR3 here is CASSVAGQYEQYF. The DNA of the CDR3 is TGTGCCAGCTCAGTAGCGGGACAGTACGAGCAGTACTTC.

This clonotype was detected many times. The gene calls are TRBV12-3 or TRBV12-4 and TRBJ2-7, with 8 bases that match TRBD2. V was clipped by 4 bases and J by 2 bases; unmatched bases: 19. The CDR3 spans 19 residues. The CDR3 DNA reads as TGTGCCAGCAGTTCTGGTTTCGGGCGGGAGGACCCTTTCCCCTACGAGCAGTACTTC. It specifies CASSSGFGREDPFPYEQYF.

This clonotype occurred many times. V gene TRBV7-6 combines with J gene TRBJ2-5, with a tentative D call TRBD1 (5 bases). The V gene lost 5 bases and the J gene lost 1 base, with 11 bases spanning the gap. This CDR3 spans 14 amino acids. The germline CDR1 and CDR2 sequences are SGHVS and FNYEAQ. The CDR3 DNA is TGTGCCAGCAGCCCTGGACAATTCCAAGAGACCCAGTACTTC. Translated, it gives CASSPGQFQETQYF. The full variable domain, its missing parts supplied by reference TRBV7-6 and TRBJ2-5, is GAGVSQSPRYKVTKRGQDVALRCDPISGHVSLYWYRQALGQGPEFLTYFNYEAQQDKSGLPNDRFSAERPEGSISTLTIQRTEQRDSAMYRCASSPGQFQETQYFGPGTRLLVL.

The CDR3 here is CASSRLADYNEQFF. Written as DNA, the CDR3 is TGCGCCAGCTCCAGACTAGCGGATTACAATGAGCAGTTCTTC. The rearrangement links TRBV5-1 to TRBJ2-1; 9 nucleotides agree with TRBD2. This CDR3 contains 14 residues. Germline V gives CDR1 SGHRS, CDR2 YFSETQ. Trimming cost V 7 bases and J 4 bases; bases outside gene matches: 6.

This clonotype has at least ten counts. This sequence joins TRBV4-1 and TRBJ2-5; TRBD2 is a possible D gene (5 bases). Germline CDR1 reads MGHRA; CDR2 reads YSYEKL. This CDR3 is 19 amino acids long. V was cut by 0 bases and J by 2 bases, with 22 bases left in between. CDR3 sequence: CASSQDRGGSGRQQETQYF. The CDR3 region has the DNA TGCGCCAGCAGCCAAGATCGCGGAGGTTCGGGTAGGCAGCAAGAGACCCAGTACTTC.

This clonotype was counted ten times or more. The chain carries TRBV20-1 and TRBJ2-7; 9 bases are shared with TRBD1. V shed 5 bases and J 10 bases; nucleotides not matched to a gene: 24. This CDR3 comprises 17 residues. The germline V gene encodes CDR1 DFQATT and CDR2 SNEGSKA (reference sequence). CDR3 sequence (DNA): TGCAGTGCTCAACACCGGGACAGGGTGTCGGTCGATTACGGACAGTACTTC. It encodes CSAQHRDRVSVDYGQYF.

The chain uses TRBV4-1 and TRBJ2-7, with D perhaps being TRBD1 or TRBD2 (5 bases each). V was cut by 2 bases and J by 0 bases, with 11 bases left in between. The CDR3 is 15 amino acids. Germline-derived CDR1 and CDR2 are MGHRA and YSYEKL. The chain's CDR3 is CASSQPGTASYEQYF. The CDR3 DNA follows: TGCGCCAGCAGCCAACCTGGGACGGCCTCCTACGAGCAGTACTTC.

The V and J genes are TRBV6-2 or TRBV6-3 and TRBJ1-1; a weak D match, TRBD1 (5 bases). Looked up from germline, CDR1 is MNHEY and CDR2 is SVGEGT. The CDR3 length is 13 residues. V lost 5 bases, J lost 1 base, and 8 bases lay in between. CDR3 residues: CASSMGQNTEAFF. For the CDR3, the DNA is TGTGCCAGCAGTATGGGGCAGAACACTGAAGCTTTCTTT.

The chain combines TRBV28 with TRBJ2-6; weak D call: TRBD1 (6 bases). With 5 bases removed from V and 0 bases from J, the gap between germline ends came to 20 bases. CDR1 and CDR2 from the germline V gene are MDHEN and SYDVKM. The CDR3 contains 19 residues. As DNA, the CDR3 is TGTGCCAGCAGTCTCCCTACAGGGTCAACCAGCTCTGGGGCCAACGTCCTGACTTTC. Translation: CASSLPTGSTSSGANVLTF.

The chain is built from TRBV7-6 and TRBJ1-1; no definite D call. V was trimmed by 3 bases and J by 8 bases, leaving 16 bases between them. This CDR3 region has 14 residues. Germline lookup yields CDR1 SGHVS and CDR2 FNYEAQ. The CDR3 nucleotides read TGTGCCAGCAGCTTTAGGCCAGCTGACGTCGAAGCTTTCTTT. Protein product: CASSFRPADVEAFF.